This TCR beta chain was sequenced in a study of early T cells in non-severe SARS-CoV-2 infection. Turning to the study itself: Sequenced bulk RNA came from whole blood that was unsorted, and chains were unpaired. General study findings and limits: Anti-spike CD8 responses were favored in VDJdb matching, and private and CD4 specificities were missed.

With 0 bases clipped from V and 4 bases from J, the junction kept 6 bases outside the gene matches. This CDR3 has 16 residues. Germline V gene lookup returns CDR1 MGHRA and CDR2 YSYEKL. Comments on this clonotype: Antigen specificity is unknown.

Molecules of cDNA were individually given unique molecular identifiers that were attached to them. TCRdb re-derived calls from the 5' RACE reads in MiXCR, one entry per CDR3 protein. The sample holds about 110,000 distinct CDR3 sequences, 10% to 15% seen once. The chain has TRBV4-1 and TRBJ1-5, with 7 bases lining up with TRBD1. This TCR derives from an adult who was a healthcare worker with PCR-confirmed SARS-CoV-2 infection or an uninfected control (not recorded which). The sequences come from whole blood, collected at baseline. The CDR3 protein is CASSQDLQGGNQPQHF. The CDR3 region has the DNA TGCGCCAGCAGCCAAGATCTGCAGGGGGGTAATCAGCCCCAGCATTTT.